A single sample is the source of the 6 T cell receptor beta chains below, sequenced in a study of cytomegalovirus exposure and HLA in healthy donors. Profiling relied on immunoSEQ multiplex PCR, and the TCRdb table lists in-frame clones only, not all of them. Of 50,000 or so clones listed, around nine tenths are singletons. The specimen sequenced was PBMCs. Source of these receptors: a woman aged 18-35 years in good health and CMV-seropositive.

The rearrangement links TRBV19 to TRBJ2-7; the D gene is possibly TRBD2 (5 bases). CDR1 is LNHDA, CDR2 SQIVND, per germline (reference sequence). The CDR3 runs 13 residues. Trimming took off 5 bases at V and 6 bases at J, with 14 bases between the two ends. In nucleotides, the CDR3 is TGTGCCAGTAGTGGGCCGGGAATGGGCGAGCAGTACTTC. Amino acids: CASSGPGMGEQYF.

This chain's CDR3 is CASSLNTRTDTQYF. In DNA, the CDR3 is TGTGCCAGCAGCTTAAACACGAGGACAGATACGCAGTATTTT. The chain recombines TRBV7-9 with TRBJ2-3; no definite D call. Germline V gives CDR1 SEHNR, CDR2 FQNEAQ (reference sequence). CDR3 length: 14 residues. V gave up 2 bases and J gave up 3 bases, with 9 bases separating them.

V usage is TRBV6-4 and J usage is TRBJ2-1, with 7 nucleotides matching TRBD2. Germline V gene sequence: CDR1 MRHNA, CDR2 SNTAGT. This CDR3 comprises 14 residues. The trim removed 4 bases at V and 5 bases at J, leaving 5 bases unmatched. CDR3 sequence: CASSGLAANNEQFF. The CDR3, as DNA: TGTGCCAGCAGTGGCCTAGCGGCCAACAATGAGCAGTTCTTC.

The gene calls are TRBV9 and TRBJ1-2; TRBD1 matches at 8 bases. The CDR3 spans 15 residues. Losses at the gene ends were 1 base for V and 0 bases for J; bases not matched to a gene: 2. Germline V gene lookup returns CDR1 SGDLS and CDR2 YYNGEE. The CDR3 protein is CASSVPGGTNYGYTF. In nucleotides, the CDR3 is TGTGCCAGCAGCGTACCAGGGGGCACTAACTATGGCTACACCTTC. Using reference TRBV9 and TRBJ1-2 for the parts outside the CDR3, the full variable domain is DSGVTQTPKHLITATGQRVTLRCSPRSGDLSVYWYQQSLDQGLQFLIQYYNGEERAKGNILERFSAQQFPDLHSELNLSSLELGDSALYFCASSVPGGTNYGYTFGSGTRLTVV.

This clone has only a few counts. The chain links TRBV5-1 to TRBJ2-7; 11 bases fit TRBD2. Germline V gene data show CDR1 as SGHRS and CDR2 as YFSETQ. Trimming at V came to 4 bases and at J to 10 bases, leaving 10 bases not matched to a gene. The CDR3 sequence is 14 residues long. CDR3 bases: TGCGCCAGCAGCGTCACCGGGACTAGCGGAACACAGTACTTC. It specifies CASSVTGTSGTQYF.

This chain joins TRBV5-1 and TRBJ2-3; no clear D. This CDR3 has 15 residues. Looked up from germline, CDR1 is SGHRS and CDR2 is YFSETQ. V shed 0 bases and J shed 2 bases, with 10 bases lying between them. CDR3 loop: CASSLGGRPTDTQYF. CDR3 DNA sequence: TGCGCCAGCAGCTTGGGTGGGCGACCCACAGATACGCAGTATTTT.